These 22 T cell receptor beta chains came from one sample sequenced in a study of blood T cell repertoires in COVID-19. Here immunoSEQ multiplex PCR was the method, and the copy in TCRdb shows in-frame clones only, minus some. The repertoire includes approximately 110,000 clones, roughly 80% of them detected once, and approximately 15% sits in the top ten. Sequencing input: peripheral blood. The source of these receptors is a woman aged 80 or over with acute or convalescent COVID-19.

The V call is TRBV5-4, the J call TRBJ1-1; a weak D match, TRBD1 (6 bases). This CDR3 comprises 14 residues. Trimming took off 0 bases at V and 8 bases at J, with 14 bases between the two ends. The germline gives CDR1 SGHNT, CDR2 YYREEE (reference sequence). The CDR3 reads CASSLALSGAEAFF. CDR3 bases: TGTGCCAGCAGCTTGGCCCTATCAGGGGCCGAAGCTTTCTTT.

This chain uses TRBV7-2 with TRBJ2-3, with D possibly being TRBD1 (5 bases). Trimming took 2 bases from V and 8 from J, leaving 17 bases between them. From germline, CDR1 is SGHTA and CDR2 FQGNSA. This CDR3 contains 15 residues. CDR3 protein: CASSLRGAVQVTQYF. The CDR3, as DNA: TGTGCCAGCAGCTTAAGGGGCGCGGTCCAGGTTACGCAGTATTTT. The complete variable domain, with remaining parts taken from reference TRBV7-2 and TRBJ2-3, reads GAGVSQSPSNKVTEKGKDVELRCDPISGHTALYWYRQSLGQGLEFLIYFQGNSAPDKSGLPSDRFSAERTGGSVSTLTIQRTQQEDSAVYLCASSLRGAVQVTQYFGPGTRLTVL.

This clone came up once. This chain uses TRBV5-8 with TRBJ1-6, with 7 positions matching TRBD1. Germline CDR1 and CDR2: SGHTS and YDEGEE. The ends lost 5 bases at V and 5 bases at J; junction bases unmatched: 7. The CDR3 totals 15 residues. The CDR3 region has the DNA TGTGCCAGCAGTAGACAGGGTGAAAATAATTCACCCCTCCACTTT. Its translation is CASSRQGENNSPLHF.

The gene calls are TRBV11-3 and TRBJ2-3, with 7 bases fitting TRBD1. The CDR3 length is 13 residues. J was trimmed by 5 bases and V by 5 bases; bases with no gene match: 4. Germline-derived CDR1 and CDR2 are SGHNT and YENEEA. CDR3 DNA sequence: TGTGCCAGCAGCCCGGGACAGTTAGATACGCAGTATTTT. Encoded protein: CASSPGQLDTQYF.

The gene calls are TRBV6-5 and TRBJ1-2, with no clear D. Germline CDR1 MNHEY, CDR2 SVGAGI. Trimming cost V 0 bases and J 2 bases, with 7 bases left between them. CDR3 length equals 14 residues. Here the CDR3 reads CASSYSPMNYGYTF. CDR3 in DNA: TGTGCCAGCAGTTACTCCCCCATGAACTATGGCTACACCTTC.

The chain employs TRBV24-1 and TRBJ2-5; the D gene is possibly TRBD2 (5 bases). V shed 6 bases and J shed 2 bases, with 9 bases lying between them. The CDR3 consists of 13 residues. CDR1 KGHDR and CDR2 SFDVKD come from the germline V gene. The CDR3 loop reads CATSLAGQETQYF. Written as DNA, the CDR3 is TGTGCCACCAGTCTAGCCGGGCAAGAGACCCAGTACTTC.

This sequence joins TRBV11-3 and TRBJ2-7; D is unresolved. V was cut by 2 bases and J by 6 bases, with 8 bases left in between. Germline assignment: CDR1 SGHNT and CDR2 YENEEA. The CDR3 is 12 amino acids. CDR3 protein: CASSLMESEQYF. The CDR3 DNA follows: TGTGCCAGCAGCTTAATGGAGAGCGAGCAGTACTTC.

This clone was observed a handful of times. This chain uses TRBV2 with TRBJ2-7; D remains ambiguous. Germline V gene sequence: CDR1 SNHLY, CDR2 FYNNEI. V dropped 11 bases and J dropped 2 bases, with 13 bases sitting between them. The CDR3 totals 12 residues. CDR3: CAPRGGTYEQYF. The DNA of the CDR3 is TGTGCCCCCCGAGGCGGAACCTACGAGCAGTACTTC. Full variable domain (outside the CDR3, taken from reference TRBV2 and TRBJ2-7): EPEVTQTPSHQVTQMGQEVILRCVPISNHLYFYWYRQILGQKVEFLVSFYNNEISEKSEIFDDQFSVERPDGSNFTLKIRSTKLEDSAMYFCAPRGGTYEQYFGPGTRLTVT.

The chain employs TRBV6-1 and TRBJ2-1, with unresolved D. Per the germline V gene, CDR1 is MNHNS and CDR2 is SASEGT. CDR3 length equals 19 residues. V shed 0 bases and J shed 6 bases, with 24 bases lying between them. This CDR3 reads CASSEAFGYSRSSSNEQFF. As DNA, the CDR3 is TGTGCCAGCAGTGAAGCGTTTGGCTACTCTAGATCCTCCAGCAATGAGCAGTTCTTC.

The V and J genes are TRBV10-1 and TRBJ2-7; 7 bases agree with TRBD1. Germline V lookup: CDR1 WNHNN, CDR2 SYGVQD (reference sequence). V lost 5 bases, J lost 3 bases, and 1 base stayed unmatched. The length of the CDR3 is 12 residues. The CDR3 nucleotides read TGCGCCAGCAGTCGGGACAGCTACGAGCAGTACTTC. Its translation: CASSRDSYEQYF.

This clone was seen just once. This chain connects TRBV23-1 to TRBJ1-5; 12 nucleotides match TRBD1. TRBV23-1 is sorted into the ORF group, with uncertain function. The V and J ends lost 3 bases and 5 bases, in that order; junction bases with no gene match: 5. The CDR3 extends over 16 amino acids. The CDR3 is CASSHAGTGGDQPQHF. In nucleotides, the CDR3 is TGCGCCAGCAGTCACGCCGGGACAGGGGGCGATCAGCCCCAGCATTTT.

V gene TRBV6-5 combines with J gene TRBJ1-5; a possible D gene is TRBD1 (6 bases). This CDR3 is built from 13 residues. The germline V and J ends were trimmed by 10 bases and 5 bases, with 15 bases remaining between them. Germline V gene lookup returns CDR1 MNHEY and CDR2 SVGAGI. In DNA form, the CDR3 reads TGTGCCACGGGACAAGACATTTATCAGCCCCAGCATTTT. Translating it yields CATGQDIYQPQHF.

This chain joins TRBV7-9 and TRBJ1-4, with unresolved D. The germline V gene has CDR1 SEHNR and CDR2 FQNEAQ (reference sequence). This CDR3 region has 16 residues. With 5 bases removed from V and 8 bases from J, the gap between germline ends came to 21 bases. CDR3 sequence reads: CASSARTGVVDEKLFF. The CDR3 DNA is TGTGCCAGCAGCGCCCGGACGGGAGTCGTGGACGAAAAACTGTTTTTT.

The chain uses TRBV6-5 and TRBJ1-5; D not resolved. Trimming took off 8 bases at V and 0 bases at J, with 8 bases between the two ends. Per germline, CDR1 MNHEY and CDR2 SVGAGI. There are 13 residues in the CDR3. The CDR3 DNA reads TGTGCCAGCGGACTCTATAGCAATCAGCCCCAGCATTTT. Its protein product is CASGLYSNQPQHF.

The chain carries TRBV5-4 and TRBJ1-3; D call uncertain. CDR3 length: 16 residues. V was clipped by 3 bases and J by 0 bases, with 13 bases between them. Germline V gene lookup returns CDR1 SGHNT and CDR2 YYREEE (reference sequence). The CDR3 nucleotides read TGTGCCAGCAGCTCTCGGGGATCCTACTCTGGAAACACCATATATTTT. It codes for CASSSRGSYSGNTIYF.

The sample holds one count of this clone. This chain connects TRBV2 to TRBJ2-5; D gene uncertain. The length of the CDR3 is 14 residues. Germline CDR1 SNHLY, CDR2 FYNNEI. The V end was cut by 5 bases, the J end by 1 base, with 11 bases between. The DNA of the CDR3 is TGTGCCAGCAGTCAGTCTCACACCCAAGAGACCCAGTACTTC. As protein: CASSQSHTQETQYF. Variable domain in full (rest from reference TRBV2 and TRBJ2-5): EPEVTQTPSHQVTQMGQEVILRCVPISNHLYFYWYRQILGQKVEFLVSFYNNEISEKSEIFDDQFSVERPDGSNFTLKIRSTKLEDSAMYFCASSQSHTQETQYFGPGTRLLVL.

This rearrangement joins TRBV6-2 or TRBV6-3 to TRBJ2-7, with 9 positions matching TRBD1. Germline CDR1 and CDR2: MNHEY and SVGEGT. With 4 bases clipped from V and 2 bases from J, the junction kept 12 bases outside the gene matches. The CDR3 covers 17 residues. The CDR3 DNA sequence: TGTGCCAGCAGTTCTGGGGGACGGGACAGGGTCCCCTACGAGCAGTACTTC. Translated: CASSSGGRDRVPYEQYF.

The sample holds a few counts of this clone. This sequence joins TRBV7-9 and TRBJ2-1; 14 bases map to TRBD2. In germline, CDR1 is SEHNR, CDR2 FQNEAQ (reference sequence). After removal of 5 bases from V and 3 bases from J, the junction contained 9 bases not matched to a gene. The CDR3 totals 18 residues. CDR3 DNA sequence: TGTGCCAGCAGCCCTCGACTAGCGGGAGGGCTAGGCTACAATGAGCAGTTCTTC. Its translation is CASSPRLAGGLGYNEQFF.

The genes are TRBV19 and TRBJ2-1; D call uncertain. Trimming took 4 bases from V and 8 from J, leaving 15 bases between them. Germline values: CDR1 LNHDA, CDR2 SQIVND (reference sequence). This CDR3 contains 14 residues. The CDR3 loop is CASSNGLPPHEQFF. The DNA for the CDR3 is TGTGCCAGTAGTAACGGTCTCCCCCCCCATGAGCAGTTCTTC.

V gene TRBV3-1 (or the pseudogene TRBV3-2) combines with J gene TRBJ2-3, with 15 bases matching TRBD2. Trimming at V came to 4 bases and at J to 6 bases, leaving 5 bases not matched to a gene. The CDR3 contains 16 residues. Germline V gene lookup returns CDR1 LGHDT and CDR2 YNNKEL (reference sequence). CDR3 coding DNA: TGTGCCAGCAGCCTCAGGACTAGCGGGAGGGCTGATACGCAGTATTTT. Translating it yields CASSLRTSGRADTQYF.

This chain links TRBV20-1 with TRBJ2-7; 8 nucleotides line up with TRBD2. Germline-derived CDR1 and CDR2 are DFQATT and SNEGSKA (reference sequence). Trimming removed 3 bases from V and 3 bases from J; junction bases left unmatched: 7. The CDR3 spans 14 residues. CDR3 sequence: CSASASGTSYEQYF. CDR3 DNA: TGCAGTGCTAGTGCCTCCGGGACTAGCTACGAGCAGTACTTC.

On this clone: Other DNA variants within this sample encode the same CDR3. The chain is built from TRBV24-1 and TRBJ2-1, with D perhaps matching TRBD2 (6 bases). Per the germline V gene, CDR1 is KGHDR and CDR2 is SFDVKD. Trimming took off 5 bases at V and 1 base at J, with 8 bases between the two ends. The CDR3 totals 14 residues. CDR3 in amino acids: CATSGRDSYNEQFF. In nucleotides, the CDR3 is TGTGCCACCAGTGGGAGGGATTCCTACAATGAGCAGTTCTTC.